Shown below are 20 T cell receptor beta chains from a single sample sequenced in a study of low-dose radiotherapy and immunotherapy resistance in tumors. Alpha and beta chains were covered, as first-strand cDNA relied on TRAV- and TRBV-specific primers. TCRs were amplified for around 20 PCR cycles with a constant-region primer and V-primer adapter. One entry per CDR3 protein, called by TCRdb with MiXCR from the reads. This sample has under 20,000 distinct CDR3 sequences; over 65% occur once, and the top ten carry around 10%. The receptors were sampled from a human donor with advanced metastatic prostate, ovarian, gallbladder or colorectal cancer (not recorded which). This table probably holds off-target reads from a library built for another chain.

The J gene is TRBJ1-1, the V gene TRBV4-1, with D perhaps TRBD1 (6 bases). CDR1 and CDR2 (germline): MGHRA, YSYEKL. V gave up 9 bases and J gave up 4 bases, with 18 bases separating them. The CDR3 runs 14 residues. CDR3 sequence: CARVRRGGLTEAFF. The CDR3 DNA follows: TGCGCCAGGGTAAGGCGGGGGGGCCTCACTGAAGCTTTCTTT.

Here the CDR3 reads CASSLPGVGTEAFF. In DNA, the CDR3 is TGTGCCAGCAGCTTGCCCGGGGTCGGCACTGAAGCTTTCTTT. The chain uses TRBV5-5 and TRBJ1-1; D call uncertain. The germline V gene has CDR1 SGHKS and CDR2 YYEKEE (reference sequence). There are 14 residues in the CDR3. Between the trimmed V and J ends, which lost 1 base and 4 bases, there was a span of 11 bases.

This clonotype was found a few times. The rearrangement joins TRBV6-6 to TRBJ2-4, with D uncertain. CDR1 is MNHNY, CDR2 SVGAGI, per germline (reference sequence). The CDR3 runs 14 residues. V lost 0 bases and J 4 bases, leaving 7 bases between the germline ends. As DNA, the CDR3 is TGTGCCAGCAGTTACTCACCAGGAAAAAACATTCAGTACTTC. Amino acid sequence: CASSYSPGKNIQYF.

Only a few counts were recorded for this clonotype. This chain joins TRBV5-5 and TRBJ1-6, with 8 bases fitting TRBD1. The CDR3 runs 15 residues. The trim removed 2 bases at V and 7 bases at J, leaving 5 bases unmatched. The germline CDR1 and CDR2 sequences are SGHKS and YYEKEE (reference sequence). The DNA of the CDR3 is TGTGCCAGCAGCTTCAGACAGGGGTCAAATTCACCCCTCCACTTT. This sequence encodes CASSFRQGSNSPLHF.

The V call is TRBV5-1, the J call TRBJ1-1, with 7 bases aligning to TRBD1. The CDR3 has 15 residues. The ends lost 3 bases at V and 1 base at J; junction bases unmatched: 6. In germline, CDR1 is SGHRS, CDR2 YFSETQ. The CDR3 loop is CASSSLGTENTEAFF. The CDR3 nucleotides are TGCGCCAGCAGCTCTCTCGGGACAGAGAACACTGAAGCTTTCTTT.

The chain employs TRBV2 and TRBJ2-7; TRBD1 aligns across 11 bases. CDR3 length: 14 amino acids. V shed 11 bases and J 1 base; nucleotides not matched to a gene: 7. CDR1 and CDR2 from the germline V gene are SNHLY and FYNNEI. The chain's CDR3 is CAGPGQGASYEQYF. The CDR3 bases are TGTGCCGGCCCAGGACAGGGGGCATCCTACGAGCAGTACTTC.

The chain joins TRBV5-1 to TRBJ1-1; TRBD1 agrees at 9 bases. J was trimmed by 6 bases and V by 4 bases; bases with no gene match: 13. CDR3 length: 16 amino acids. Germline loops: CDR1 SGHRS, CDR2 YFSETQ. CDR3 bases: TGCGCCAGCAGCCAAGGCCATGGGACAGGGAGCGCTGAAGCTTTCTTT. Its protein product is CASSQGHGTGSAEAFF. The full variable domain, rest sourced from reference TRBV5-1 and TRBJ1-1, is KAGVTQTPRYLIKTRGQQVTLSCSPISGHRSVSWYQQTPGQGLQFLFEYFSETQRNKGNFPGRFSGRQFSNSRSEMNVSTLELGDSALYLCASSQGHGTGSAEAFFGQGTRLTVV.

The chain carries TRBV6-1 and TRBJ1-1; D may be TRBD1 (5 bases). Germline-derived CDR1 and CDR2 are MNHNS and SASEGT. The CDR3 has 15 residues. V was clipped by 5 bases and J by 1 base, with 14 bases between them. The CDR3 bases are TGTGCCAGCAGTTGGGTCAGGGTCACGAACACTGAAGCTTTCTTT. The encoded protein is CASSWVRVTNTEAFF.

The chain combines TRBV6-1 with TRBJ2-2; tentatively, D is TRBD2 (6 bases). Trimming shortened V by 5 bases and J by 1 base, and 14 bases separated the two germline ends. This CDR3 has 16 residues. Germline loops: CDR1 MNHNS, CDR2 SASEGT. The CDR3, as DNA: TGTGCCAGCAGTTACGGGGTGGGAGGGAACACCGGGGAGCTGTTTTTT. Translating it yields CASSYGVGGNTGELFF.

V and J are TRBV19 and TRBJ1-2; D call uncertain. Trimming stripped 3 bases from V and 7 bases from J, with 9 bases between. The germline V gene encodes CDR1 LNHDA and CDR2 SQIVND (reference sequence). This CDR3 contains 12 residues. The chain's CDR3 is CASSIRGGGYTF. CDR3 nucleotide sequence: TGTGCCAGTAGTATTCGGGGAGGTGGCTACACCTTC.

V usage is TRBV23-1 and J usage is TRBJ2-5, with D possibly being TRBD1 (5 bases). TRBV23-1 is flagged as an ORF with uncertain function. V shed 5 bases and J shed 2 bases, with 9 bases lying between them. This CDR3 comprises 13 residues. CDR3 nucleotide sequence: TGCGCCAGCAGTGTCAGGGAACAAGAGACCCAGTACTTC. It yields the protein CASSVREQETQYF.

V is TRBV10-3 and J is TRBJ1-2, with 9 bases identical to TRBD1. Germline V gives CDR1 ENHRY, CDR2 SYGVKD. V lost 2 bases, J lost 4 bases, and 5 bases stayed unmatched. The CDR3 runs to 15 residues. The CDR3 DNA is TGTGCCATCAGTGAGAGGGGACAGGGAGGCTATGGCTACACCTTC. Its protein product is CAISERGQGGYGYTF.

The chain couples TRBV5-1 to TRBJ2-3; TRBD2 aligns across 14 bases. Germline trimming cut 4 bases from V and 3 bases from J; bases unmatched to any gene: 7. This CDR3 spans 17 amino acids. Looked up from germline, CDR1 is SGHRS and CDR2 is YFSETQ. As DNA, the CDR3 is TGCGCCAGCAGCCCGGGGACTAGCGGGAGATGGACAGATACGCAGTATTTT. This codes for CASSPGTSGRWTDTQYF. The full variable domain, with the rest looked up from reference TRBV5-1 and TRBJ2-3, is KAGVTQTPRYLIKTRGQQVTLSCSPISGHRSVSWYQQTPGQGLQFLFEYFSETQRNKGNFPGRFSGRQFSNSRSEMNVSTLELGDSALYLCASSPGTSGRWTDTQYFGPGTRLTVL.

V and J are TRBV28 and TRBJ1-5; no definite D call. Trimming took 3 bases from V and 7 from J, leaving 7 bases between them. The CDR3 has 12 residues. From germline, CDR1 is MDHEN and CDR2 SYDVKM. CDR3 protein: CASSFLGQPQHF. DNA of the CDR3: TGTGCCAGCAGTTTTTTAGGACAGCCCCAGCATTTT.

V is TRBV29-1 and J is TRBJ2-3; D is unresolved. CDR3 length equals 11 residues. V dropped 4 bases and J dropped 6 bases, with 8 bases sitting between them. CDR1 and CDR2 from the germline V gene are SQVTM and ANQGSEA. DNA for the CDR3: TGCAGCGTTGTCGGGTCGGATACGCAGTATTTT. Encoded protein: CSVVGSDTQYF.

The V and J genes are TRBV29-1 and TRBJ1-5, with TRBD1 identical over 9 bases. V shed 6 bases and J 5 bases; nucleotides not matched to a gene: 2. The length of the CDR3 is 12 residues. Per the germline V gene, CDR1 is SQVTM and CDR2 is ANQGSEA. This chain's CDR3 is CSVRTGDQPQHF. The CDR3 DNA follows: TGCAGCGTCCGGACAGGGGATCAGCCCCAGCATTTT. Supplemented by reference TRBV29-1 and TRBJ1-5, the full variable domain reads SAVISQKPSRDICQRGTSLTIQCQVDSQVTMMFWYRQQPGQSLTLIATANQGSEATYESGFVIDKFPISRPNLTFSTLTVSNMSPEDSSIYLCSVRTGDQPQHFGDGTRLSIL.

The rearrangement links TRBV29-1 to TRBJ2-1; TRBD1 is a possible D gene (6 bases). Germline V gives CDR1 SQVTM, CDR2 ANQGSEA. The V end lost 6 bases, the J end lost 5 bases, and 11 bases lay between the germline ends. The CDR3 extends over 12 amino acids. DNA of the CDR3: TGCAGCGTCGGACAGTCCCACAATGAGCAGTTCTTC. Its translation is CSVGQSHNEQFF.

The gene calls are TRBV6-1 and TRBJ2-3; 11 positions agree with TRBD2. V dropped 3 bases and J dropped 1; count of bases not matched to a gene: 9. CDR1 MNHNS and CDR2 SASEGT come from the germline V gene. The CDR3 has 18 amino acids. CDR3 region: CASSDGSGRALGTDTQYF. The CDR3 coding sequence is TGTGCCAGCAGTGACGGTAGCGGGAGGGCCCTCGGCACAGATACGCAGTATTTT.

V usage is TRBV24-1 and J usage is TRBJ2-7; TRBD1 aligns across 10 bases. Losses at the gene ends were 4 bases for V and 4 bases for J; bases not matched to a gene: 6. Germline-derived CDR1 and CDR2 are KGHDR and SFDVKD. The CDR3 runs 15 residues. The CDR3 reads CATSDRGDRGYEQYF. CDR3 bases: TGTGCCACCAGTGACCGCGGGGACAGGGGTTACGAGCAGTACTTC.

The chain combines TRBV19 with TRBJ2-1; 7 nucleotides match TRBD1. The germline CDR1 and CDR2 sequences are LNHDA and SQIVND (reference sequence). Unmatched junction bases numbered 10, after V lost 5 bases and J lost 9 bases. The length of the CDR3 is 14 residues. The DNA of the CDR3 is TGTGCCAGTAGTGCGACAGGGAATGTAGGTGAGCAGTTCTTC. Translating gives CASSATGNVGEQFF.